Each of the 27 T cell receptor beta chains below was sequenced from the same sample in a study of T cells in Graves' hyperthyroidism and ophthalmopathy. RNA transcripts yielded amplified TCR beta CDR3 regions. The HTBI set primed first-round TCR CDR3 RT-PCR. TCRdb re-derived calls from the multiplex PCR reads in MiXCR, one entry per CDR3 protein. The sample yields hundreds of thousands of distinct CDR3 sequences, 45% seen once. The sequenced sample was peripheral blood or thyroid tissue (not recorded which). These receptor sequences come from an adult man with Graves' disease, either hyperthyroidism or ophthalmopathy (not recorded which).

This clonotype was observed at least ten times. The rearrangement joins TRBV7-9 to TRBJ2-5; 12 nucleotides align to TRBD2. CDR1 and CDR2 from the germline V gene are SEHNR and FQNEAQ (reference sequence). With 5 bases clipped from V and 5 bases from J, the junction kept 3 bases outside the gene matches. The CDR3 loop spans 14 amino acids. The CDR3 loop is CASSASGRGETQYF. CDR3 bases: TGTGCCAGCAGCGCTAGCGGGAGGGGGGAGACCCAGTACTTC.

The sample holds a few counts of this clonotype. The CDR3 DNA follows: TGTGCCAGCAGTTTGGGGCTACAGGGACGGCAGCCCCAGCATTTT. Translated, it gives CASSLGLQGRQPQHF. This chain links TRBV2 with TRBJ1-5; a possible D gene is TRBD1 (6 bases). Between the trimmed V and J ends, which lost 5 bases and 7 bases, there was a span of 18 bases. CDR3 length: 15 amino acids. Germline values: CDR1 SNHLY, CDR2 FYNNEI.

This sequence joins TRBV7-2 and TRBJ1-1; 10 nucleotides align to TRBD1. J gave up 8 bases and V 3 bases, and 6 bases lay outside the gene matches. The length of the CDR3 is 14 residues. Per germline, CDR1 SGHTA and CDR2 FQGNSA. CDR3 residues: CASSLLRTGGEAFF. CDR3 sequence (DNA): TGTGCCAGCAGCTTGCTACGGACAGGGGGAGAAGCTTTCTTT.

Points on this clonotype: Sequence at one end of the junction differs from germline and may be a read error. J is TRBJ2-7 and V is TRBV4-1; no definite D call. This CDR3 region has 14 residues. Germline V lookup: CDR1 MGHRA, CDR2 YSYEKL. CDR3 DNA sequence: TGTGCCAGCAGCCAAGATTGGGTCTCCTACGAGCAGTACTTC. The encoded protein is CASSQDWVSYEQYF.

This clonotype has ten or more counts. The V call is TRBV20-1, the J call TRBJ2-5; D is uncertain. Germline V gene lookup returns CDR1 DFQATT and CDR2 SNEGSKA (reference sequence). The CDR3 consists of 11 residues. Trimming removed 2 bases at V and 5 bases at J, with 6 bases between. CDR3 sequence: CSARQLETQYF. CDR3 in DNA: TGCAGTGCTAGACAGTTGGAGACCCAGTACTTC.

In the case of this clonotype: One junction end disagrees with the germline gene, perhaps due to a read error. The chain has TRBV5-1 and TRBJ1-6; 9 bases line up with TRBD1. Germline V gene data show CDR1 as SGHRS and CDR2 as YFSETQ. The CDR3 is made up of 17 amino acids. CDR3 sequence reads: CASRYYKPGQGLSPLHF. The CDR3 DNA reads TGTGCCAGCAGATATTACAAACCGGGACAGGGTCTATCACCCCTCCACTTT.

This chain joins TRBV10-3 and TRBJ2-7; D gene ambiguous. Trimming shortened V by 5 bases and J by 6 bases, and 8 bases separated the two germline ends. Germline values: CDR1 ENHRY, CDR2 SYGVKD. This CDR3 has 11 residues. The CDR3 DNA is TGTGCCATCAGTACCAGGTTCGAGCAGTACTTC. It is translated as CAISTRFEQYF.

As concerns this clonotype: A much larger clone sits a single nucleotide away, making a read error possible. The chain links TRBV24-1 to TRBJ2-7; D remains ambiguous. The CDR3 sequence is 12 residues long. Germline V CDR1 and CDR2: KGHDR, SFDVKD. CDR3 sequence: CATQGFSHEQYF. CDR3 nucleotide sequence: TGTGCCACGCAAGGGTTCTCCCACGAGCAGTACTTC.

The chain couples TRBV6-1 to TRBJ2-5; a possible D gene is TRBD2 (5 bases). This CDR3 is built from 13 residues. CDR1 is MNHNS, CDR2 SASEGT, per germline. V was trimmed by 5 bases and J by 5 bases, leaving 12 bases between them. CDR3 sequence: CASSPAGWETQYF. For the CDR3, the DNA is TGTGCCAGCAGTCCTGCGGGCTGGGAGACCCAGTACTTC.

CDR3 amino acids: CATSSRTGLGPETQYF. For the CDR3, the DNA is TGTGCCACCAGCTCCAGAACGGGCCTTGGGCCGGAGACCCAGTACTTC. V usage is TRBV15 and J usage is TRBJ2-5, with no clear D. Germline V CDR1 and CDR2: LNHNV, YYDKDF (reference sequence). Trimming left V 5 bases short and J 5 bases short, with 21 bases between. The CDR3 covers 16 residues. Supplemented by reference TRBV15 and TRBJ2-5, the full variable domain reads DAMVIQNPRYQVTQFGKPVTLSCSQTLNHNVMYWYQQKSSQAPKLLFHYYDKDFNNEADTPDNFQSRRPNTSFCFLDIRSPGLGDTAMYLCATSSRTGLGPETQYFGPGTRLLVL.

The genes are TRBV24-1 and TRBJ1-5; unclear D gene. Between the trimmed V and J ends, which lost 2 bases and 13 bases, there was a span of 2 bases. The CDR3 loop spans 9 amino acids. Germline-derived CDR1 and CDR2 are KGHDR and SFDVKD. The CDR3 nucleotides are TGTGCCACCAGTGATTCACAGCATTTT. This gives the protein CATSDSQHF.

Written as DNA, the CDR3 is TGTGCCAGCAGCCCACCGTGGGCGAACTCCTACGAGCAGTACTTC. Translated: CASSPPWANSYEQYF. This chain connects TRBV3-1 to TRBJ2-7; D call uncertain. The germline gives CDR1 LGHDT, CDR2 YNNKEL (reference sequence). CDR3 size: 15 residues. V was cut by 4 bases and J by 0 bases, with 13 bases left in between.

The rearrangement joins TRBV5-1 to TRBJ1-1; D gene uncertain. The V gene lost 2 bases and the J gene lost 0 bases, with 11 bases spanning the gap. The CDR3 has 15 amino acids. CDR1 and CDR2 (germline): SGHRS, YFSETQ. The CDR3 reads CASSFDTVLNTEAFF. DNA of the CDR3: TGCGCCAGCAGCTTTGACACGGTTCTGAACACTGAAGCTTTCTTT.

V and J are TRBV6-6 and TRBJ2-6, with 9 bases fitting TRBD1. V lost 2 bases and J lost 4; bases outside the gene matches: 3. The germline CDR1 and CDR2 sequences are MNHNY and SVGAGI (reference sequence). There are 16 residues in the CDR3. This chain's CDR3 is CASSYRTGVGANVLTF. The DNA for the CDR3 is TGTGCCAGCAGTTACAGGACAGGGGTCGGGGCCAACGTCCTGACTTTC.

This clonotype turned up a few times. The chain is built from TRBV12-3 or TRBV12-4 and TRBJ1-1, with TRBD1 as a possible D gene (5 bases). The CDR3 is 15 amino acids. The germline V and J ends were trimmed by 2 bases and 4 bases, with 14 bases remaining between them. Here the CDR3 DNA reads TGTGCCAGCAGTTTAAGAGGGATGGGGACCACTGAAGCTTTCTTT. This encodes CASSLRGMGTTEAFF.

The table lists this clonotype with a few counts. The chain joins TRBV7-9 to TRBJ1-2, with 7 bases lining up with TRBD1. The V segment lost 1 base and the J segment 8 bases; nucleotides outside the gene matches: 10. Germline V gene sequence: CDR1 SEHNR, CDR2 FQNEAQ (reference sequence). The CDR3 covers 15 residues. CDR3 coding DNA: TGTGCCAGCAGCTTAGAAGGGGGCGTCAGGGAGGGCTACACCTTC. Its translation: CASSLEGGVREGYTF.

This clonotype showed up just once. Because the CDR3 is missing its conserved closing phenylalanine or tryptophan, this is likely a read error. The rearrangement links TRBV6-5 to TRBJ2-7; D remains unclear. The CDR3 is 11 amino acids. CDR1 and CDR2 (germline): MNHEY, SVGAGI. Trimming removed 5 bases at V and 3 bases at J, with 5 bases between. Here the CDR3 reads CASSEIYEQYL. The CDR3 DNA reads TGTGCCAGCAGTGAAATCTACGAGCAGTACCTC.

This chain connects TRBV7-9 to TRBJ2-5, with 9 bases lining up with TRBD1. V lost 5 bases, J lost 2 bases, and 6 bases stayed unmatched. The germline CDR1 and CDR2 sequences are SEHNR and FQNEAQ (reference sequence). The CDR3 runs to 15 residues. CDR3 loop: CASSAGQGTQETQYF. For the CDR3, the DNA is TGTGCCAGCAGCGCCGGACAGGGGACGCAAGAGACCCAGTACTTC.

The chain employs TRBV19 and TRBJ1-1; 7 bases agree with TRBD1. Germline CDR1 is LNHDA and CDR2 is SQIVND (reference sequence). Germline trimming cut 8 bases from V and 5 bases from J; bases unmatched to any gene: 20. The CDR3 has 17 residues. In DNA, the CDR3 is TGTGCCAGTCTCGTCCGGGAACCACAGGGGATGAGAACTGAAGCTTTCTTT. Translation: CASLVREPQGMRTEAFF.

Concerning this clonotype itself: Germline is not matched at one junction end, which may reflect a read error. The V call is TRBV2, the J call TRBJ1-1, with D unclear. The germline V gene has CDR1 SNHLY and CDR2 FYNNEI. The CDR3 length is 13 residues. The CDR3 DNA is TGTGTCAGCCCGGGCGGGGTGAACACTGAAGCTTTCTTT. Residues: CVSPGGVNTEAFF.

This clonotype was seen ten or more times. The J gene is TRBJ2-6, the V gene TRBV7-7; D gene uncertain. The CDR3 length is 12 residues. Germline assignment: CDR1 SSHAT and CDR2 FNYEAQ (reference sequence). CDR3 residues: CACGSGANVLTF. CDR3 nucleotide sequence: TGTGCATGCGGCTCTGGGGCCAACGTCCTGACTTTC.

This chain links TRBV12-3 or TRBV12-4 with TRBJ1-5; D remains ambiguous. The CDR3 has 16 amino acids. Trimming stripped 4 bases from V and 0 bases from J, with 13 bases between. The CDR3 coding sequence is TGTGCCAGCAGTTACGCGGCGGCTTATAGCAATCAGCCCCAGCATTTT. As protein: CASSYAAAYSNQPQHF.

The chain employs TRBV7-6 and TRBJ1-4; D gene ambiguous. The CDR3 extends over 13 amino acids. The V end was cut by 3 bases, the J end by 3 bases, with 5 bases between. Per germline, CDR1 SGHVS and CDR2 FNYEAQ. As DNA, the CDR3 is TGTGCCAGCAGCTTGCAGGCTAATGAAAAACTGTTTTTT. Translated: CASSLQANEKLFF.

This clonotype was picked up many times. The CDR3 region is CASSDRGNNQPQHF. CDR3 sequence (DNA): TGTGCCAGCTCAGACAGGGGCAACAATCAGCCCCAGCATTTT. V gene TRBV2 combines with J gene TRBJ1-5; 8 bases map to TRBD1. V trimming: 8 bases; J trimming: 3 bases; junction bases outside the gene matches: 6. This CDR3 contains 14 residues. Germline-derived CDR1 and CDR2 are SNHLY and FYNNEI.

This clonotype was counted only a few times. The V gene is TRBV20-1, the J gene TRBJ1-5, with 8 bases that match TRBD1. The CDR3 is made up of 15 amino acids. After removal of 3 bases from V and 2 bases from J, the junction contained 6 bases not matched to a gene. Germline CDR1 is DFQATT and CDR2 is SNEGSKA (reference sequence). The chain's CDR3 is CSASDRGRGNQPQHF. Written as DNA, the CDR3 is TGCAGTGCTAGCGACAGGGGTAGGGGCAATCAGCCCCAGCATTTT.

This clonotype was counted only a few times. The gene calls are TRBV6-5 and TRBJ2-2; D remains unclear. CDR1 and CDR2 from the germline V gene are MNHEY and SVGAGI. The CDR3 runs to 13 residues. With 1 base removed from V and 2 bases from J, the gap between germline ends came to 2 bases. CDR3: CASSYYNTGELFF. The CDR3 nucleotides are TGTGCCAGCAGTTACTATAACACCGGGGAGCTGTTTTTT.

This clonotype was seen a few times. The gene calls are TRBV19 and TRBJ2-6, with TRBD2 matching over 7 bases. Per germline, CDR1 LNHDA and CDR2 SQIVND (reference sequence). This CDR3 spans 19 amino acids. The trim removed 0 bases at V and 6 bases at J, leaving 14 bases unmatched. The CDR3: CASSIDSQGSGAEANVLTF. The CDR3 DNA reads TGTGCCAGTAGTATAGATAGCCAGGGAAGCGGGGCCGAGGCCAACGTCCTGACTTTC.